The text below deals with one T cell receptor (beta chain). These data come from a study of blood T cell repertoires in COVID-19. Study as a whole: Spain, Italy and the United States supplied samples that represented acute and convalescent COVID-19. Sources were T cells, B-cell-depleted T cells, or PBMCs; the material itself was cDNA or gDNA.

In the authors' workflow: Counts of nucleated cells, estimated from reference gene primer amplification, were obtained. Repertoires were generated with immunoSEQ multiplex PCR, while TCRdb's copy carries only in-frame clones and drops some. V, J and clone size derive from that table, while D and trimming were established from the DNA sequence. The table records tens of thousands of clones, 80% of them present only once. Germline V gene lookup returns CDR1 SGHVS and CDR2 FQNEAQ. The CDR3 covers 17 residues. V gave up 3 bases and J gave up 5 bases; unmatched junction bases: 15. This clonotype was sampled from a woman of 80 years or more with acute or convalescent COVID-19. This chain uses TRBV7-8 with TRBJ1-2; 7 bases line up with TRBD1. Sequencing was performed on peripheral blood. CDR3 in amino acids: CASSLGMGRTGFYGYTF. The CDR3, as DNA: TGTGCCAGCAGCTTGGGAATGGGAAGGACAGGTTTTTATGGCTACACCTTC.